This T cell receptor beta chain was found in a study of shared clonotypes between healthy human individuals. Study information: Per donor, CD8 memory used one plate, CD8 naive used two, CD4 memory used three and CD4 naive used three.

Samples underwent the assay at deep level. Replicate PCRs for sorted subsets used approximately 190 ng DNA; this equaled 33,000 or so T cell genomes. Measured with immunoSEQ multiplex PCR; TCRdb has only the in-frame clones, and not every one. This sample has some 2 million clones, with 95% found just once. With regard to this clone: What it recognizes is unknown.

Study-level points and caveats: Memory subsets generally showed lower estimated richness than naive subsets.

V was clipped by 3 bases and J by 0 bases, with 9 bases between them. CDR1 is LNHDA and CDR2 is SQIVND in the germline V gene (reference sequence). There are 15 residues in the CDR3. V is TRBV19 and J is TRBJ1-3; tentative D call: TRBD1 (5 bases). Material for sequencing was naive CD4+ T cells sorted from blood. Subset in this sample: CD45RA+ positively selected. The sequence was obtained from a man aged 18 to 30 in good health. The CDR3 bases are TGTGCCAGTAGTATCGAGAGGGGCTCTGGAAACACCATATATTTT. It translates to CASSIERGSGNTIYF.